This T cell receptor beta chain came from a study of tumor-infiltrating lymphocytes in primary liver carcinoma. Between 20 and 30 mg of unsorted bulk tissue served as the source from which RNA and DNA were co-extracted. Study-wide results and limits: Compared with tumor region pairs, tumor-adjacent and tumor-blood pairs overlapped less.

Worth noting for this clonotype: Its antigen is as yet unknown. At one boundary the junction diverges from the germline segment, which might be a read error.

TCR beta cDNA came from roughly 550 ng total RNA, primed with a constant-region primer. Three nested multiplex PCR rounds, a slightly modified ARM-PCR method, built the TCR beta libraries. Each of the first two PCR rounds ran roughly 10 cycles with TRBV1-TRBV30 forward and C-beta reverse primers. TCRdb analysed the multiplex PCR reads with MiXCR anew, one entry per CDR3 protein. The sample has just under 45,000 distinct CDR3 sequences, approximately 73% seen once. There are 12 residues in the CDR3. Germline CDR1 SGHAT, CDR2 FQNNGV. The J gene is TRBJ2-7, the V gene TRBV11-2, with a tentative D call TRBD2 (6 bases). Sequenced sample: liver tumor tissue from sampling region 2. Subset reported: tumor region T2, inferior pole. This clonotype was obtained from a man aged 35 to 55 with primary liver carcinoma and hepatitis B virus infection. The CDR3 region has the DNA TGTGCCATCAGCTGGGGGACTGACGAGCAGTGCTTC. It codes for CAISWGTDEQCF.